The 7 T cell receptor beta chains presented below share a single source sample, sequenced in a study of siplizumab effects on memory and regulatory T cells. These receptors have no known antigen. The authors kept the mixed lymphocyte reaction cells in coculture at 37°C for over five days. Libraries were prepared by immunoSEQ multiplex PCR; TCRdb keeps only in-frame clonotypes and omits some of them. The sample includes 9,900 or so clones, around 42% of them seen just once. Sequenced material: CFSE-low (dividing) CD4+ T cells sorted from an allogeneic mixed lymphocyte reaction. The receptors were sampled from a human donor in good health; the cells came from an allogeneic mixed lymphocyte reaction.

The chain has TRBV5-6 and TRBJ1-5, with D possibly being TRBD1 (5 bases). Germline CDR1 reads SGHDT; CDR2 reads YYEEEE. CDR3 length equals 15 residues. Trimming pared 4 bases from V and 2 bases from J, leaving 13 bases between. The CDR3 sequence is CASSRWGAGNQPQHF. CDR3 bases: TGTGCCAGCAGCCGGTGGGGCGCAGGCAATCAGCCCCAGCATTTT.

This clone was seen a few times. The rearrangement uses TRBV30 and TRBJ1-3; D is perhaps TRBD1 (5 bases). The CDR3 has 14 residues. V lost 0 bases and J lost 0, with 6 bases in between. From germline, CDR1 is GTSNPN and CDR2 SVGIG (reference sequence). CDR3 sequence reads: CAWSVQASGNTIYF. DNA for the CDR3: TGTGCCTGGAGTGTACAGGCCTCTGGAAACACCATATATTTT.

The genes are TRBV19 and TRBJ1-1, with D possibly being TRBD1 (6 bases). The CDR3 is 14 amino acids. Germline CDR1 reads LNHDA; CDR2 reads SQIVND (reference sequence). V dropped 7 bases and J dropped 0 bases, with 12 bases sitting between them. The DNA of the CDR3 is TGTGCCAGTACCCTCAGGGGCCTGAACACTGAAGCTTTCTTT. As protein: CASTLRGLNTEAFF. Complete variable domain (other parts from reference TRBV19 and TRBJ1-1): DGGITQSPKYLFRKEGQNVTLSCEQNLNHDAMYWYRQDPGQGLRLIYYSQIVNDFQKGDIAEGYSVSREKKESFPLTVTSAQKNPTAFYLCASTLRGLNTEAFFGQGTRLTVV.

This clone appeared once. V gene TRBV30 combines with J gene TRBJ1-5; D not certain. The CDR3 loop spans 13 amino acids. Germline CDR1 and CDR2: GTSNPN and SVGIG (reference sequence). V lost 1 base to trimming and J lost 5 bases, with 9 bases between them. The CDR3 protein is CAWSEGGHQPQHF. CDR3 nucleotide sequence: TGTGCCTGGAGTGAGGGAGGTCATCAGCCCCAGCATTTT. Together with reference TRBV30 and TRBJ1-5, the CDR3 gives the full variable domain: SQTIHQWPATLVQPVGSPLSLECTVEGTSNPNLYWYRQAAGRGLQLLFYSVGIGQISSEVPQNLSASRPQDRQFILSSKKLLLSDSGFYLCAWSEGGHQPQHFGDGTRLSIL.

Judged by abundance, this clone is medium-sized. The chain uses TRBV18 and TRBJ2-1; a possible D gene is TRBD2 (5 bases). CDR1 is KGHSH and CDR2 is LQKENI in the germline V gene. CDR3 length: 12 residues. The V and J ends lost 1 base and 14 bases respectively, with 12 bases between them. CDR3 sequence: CASSPQEVGKFF. CDR3 DNA sequence: TGTGCCAGCTCACCACAGGAGGTGGGAAAGTTCTTC. The whole variable domain, filled in from reference TRBV18 and TRBJ2-1, reads NAGVMQNPRHLVRRRGQEARLRCSPMKGHSHVYWYRQLPEEGLKFMVYLQKENIIDESGMPKERFSAEFPKEGPSILRIQQVVRGDSAAYFCASSPQEVGKFFGPGTRLTVL.

This clone was seen once. This sequence joins TRBV7-2 and TRBJ2-1, with D perhaps TRBD1 or TRBD2 (5 bases each). Looked up from germline, CDR1 is SGHTA and CDR2 is FQGNSA. This CDR3 has 16 residues. Trimming removed 5 bases at V and 7 bases at J, with 21 bases between. The CDR3 coding sequence is TGTGCCAGCAGCCTTAGCTCGGGACGGGGCGGGAATGAGCAGTTCTTC. This encodes CASSLSSGRGGNEQFF. Supplemented by reference TRBV7-2 and TRBJ2-1, the full variable domain reads GAGVSQSPSNKVTEKGKDVELRCDPISGHTALYWYRQSLGQGLEFLIYFQGNSAPDKSGLPSDRFSAERTGGSVSTLTIQRTQQEDSAVYLCASSLSSGRGGNEQFFGPGTRLTVL.

The chain couples TRBV7-6 to TRBJ2-3; D gene unclear. The V gene lost 1 base and the J gene lost 0 bases, with 11 bases spanning the gap. The CDR3 is 16 residues long. From germline, CDR1 is SGHVS and CDR2 FNYEAQ. The CDR3 reads CASSLVASDSTDTQYF. CDR3 sequence (DNA): TGTGCCAGCAGCTTAGTCGCATCGGATAGCACAGATACGCAGTATTTT.